This T cell receptor beta chain was recovered during a study of cytotoxic CD8 clonotypes in ibrutinib-treated CLL. Points from the study as a whole: At ibrutinib response, clonality increased, and at progression it declined back toward baseline. Public clonotypes, found uncommonly, either contracted or stayed stable on treatment. Patients with sustained remission and those progressing were sampled at differing times.

This CDR3 region has 16 residues. CDR1 is SGHVS, CDR2 FNYEAQ, per germline. The V segment lost 0 bases and the J segment 8 bases; nucleotides outside the gene matches: 12. Measured with immunoSEQ multiplex PCR; TCRdb has only the in-frame clones, and not every one. The repertoire holds more than 200,000 clones, with roughly 70% as singletons. As regards this clone: Its antigen is unknown.

This specimen was PBMCs, taken after 24 months of ibrutinib treatment. This TCR derives from a human donor with chronic lymphocytic leukemia. The chain uses TRBV7-6 and TRBJ1-2; 7 positions match TRBD1. For the CDR3, the DNA is TGTGCCAGCAGCTTAGCGCAAGGGGGCGTCGGGGTAGGCTACACCTTC. It yields the protein CASSLAQGGVGVGYTF.